This TCR beta chain was sequenced in a study of T cell responses to AZD1222 COVID-19 vaccine. Regarding this clone: Its matching antigen is unknown.

Data came from immunoSEQ multiplex PCR; TCRdb stores just in-frame clones and leaves some out. This sample yields about 74,000 clones, of which 91% are seen a single time; more than 7.5% belongs to the top ten. Notes on the study in general: CD4 TCRs associated with vaccination spanned spike, dominating at 160-218 and 743-854. At baseline, seropositivity was found in only six AZD1222 recipients.

The germline CDR1 and CDR2 sequences are MRHNA and SNTAGT. Deletions cut 3 bases from V and 5 bases from J, with 10 bases between. The CDR3 consists of 13 residues. The receptor was derived from an adult who received the AZD1222 COVID-19 vaccine. The chain combines TRBV6-4 with TRBJ1-1, with a tentative D call TRBD1 (6 bases). The sample was peripheral blood, taken 28 days after the second AZD1222 dose. The CDR3 coding sequence is TGTGCCAGCAGTGAACAGGGTGGTACTGAAGCTTTCTTT. Translation gives CASSEQGGTEAFF.